Sequencing of this TCR beta chain was carried out in a study of blood T cell repertoires in COVID-19. Study-level information: PBMCs, B-cell-depleted T cells, or T cells were the source of the cDNA or gDNA that made up the material.

Germline loops: CDR1 SQVTM, CDR2 ANQGSEA. V was pared by 7 bases and J by 7 bases, with 17 bases between. The CDR3 extends over 12 amino acids. The Seattle site enrolled patients during active infection and followed them longitudinally. Original processing methods: Nucleated cell number was recorded as an estimate derived from reference gene primer amplification. TCRdb keeps only in-frame clones here, not all; method: immunoSEQ multiplex PCR. For V, J and clone size, that table is used; D and trimming come from the DNA. In the table there are approximately 200,000 clones, roughly 81% of which are singletons.

What was sequenced was peripheral blood. The source of this sequence is a woman of 80 years or more with COVID-19, enrolled during active disease. The chain uses TRBV29-1 and TRBJ2-7; tentative D call: TRBD2 (7 bases). The CDR3: CSAGPGGWEQYF. In DNA form, the CDR3 reads TGCAGCGCGGGACCGGGGGGCTGGGAGCAGTACTTC.